Sequencing of this TCR beta chain was carried out in a study of technical replicates of blood from several donors. CDR1 is SEHNR, CDR2 FQNEAQ, per germline (reference sequence). The CDR3 covers 15 residues. The ends lost 5 bases at V and 3 bases at J; junction bases unmatched: 7. TCRdb's copy holds only in-frame clones and misses some; the assay was immunoSEQ multiplex PCR. Of 65,000 to 85,000 clones in the sample, roughly 96% were seen once. The chain uses TRBV7-9 and TRBJ1-2, with TRBD1 matching over 9 bases. The TCR sequence derives from a human donor in good health. Sequencing used T cells isolated from PBMCs. Written as DNA, the CDR3 is TGTGCCAGCAGCGCACAGGGGGCGACTCACTATGGCTACACCTTC. This encodes CASSAQGATHYGYTF.